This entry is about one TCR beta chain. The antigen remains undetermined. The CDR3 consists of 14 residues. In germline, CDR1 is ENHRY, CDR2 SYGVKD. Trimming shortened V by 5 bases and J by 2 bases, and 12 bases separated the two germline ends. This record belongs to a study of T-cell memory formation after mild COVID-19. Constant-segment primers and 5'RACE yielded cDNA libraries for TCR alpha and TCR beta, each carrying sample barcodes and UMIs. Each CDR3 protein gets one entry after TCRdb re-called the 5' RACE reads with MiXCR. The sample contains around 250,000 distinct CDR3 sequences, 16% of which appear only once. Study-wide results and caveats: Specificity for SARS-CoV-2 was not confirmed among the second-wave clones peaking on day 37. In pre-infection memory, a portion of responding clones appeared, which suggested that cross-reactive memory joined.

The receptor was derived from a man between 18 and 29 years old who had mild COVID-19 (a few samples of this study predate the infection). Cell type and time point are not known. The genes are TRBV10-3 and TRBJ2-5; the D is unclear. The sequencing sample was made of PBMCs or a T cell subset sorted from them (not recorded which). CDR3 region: CAISHSVTQETQYF. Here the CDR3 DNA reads TGTGCCATCAGTCATTCAGTTACACAAGAGACCCAGTACTTC.